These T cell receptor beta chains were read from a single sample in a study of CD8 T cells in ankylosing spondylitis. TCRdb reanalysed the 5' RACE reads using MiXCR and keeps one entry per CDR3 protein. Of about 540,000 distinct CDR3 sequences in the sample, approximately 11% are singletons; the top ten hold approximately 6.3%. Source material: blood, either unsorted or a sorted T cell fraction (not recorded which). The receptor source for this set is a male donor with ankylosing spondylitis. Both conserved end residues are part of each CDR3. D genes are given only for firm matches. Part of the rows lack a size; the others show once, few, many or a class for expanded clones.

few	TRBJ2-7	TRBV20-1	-	CSATVNKYEQYF	TGCAGTGCTACGGTCAATAAGTACGAGCAGTACTTC
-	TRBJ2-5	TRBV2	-	CASRAEEETQYF	TGTGCCAGCAGAGCGGAGGAAGAGACCCAGTACTTC
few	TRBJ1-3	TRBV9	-	CASSEGPQRGNTIYF	TGTGCCAGCAGCGAGGGGCCTCAGAGGGGAAACACCATATATTTT
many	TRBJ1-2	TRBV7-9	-	CASSLMDSPNYGYTF	TGTGCCAGCAGCTTAATGGACAGCCCAAACTATGGCTACACCTTC
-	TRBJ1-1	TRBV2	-	CASSLDTTEAFF	TGTGCCAGCAGCTTAGACACCACTGAAGCTTTCTTT
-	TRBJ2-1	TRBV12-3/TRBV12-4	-	CASSPLRRVAPEQFF	TGTGCCAGCAGTCCGTTACGACGAGTAGCCCCAGAGCAGTTCTTC
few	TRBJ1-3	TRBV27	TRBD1	CASSRQGAPGNTIYF	TGTGCCAGCAGCAGACAGGGGGCGCCGGGAAACACCATATATTTT
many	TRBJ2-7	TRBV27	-	CASSRTVNYEQYF	TGTGCCAGCAGTCGGACGGTAAACTACGAGCAGTACTTC
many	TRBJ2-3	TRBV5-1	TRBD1	CASAEAGGPDTQYF	TGCGCCAGCGCCGAAGCAGGGGGCCCGGATACGCAGTATTTT
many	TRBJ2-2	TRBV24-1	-	CATSDSLRVNTGELFF	TGTGCCACCAGTGATTCCCTCAGGGTGAACACCGGGGAGCTGTTTTTT
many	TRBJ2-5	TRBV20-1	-	CSAREFQTQYF	TGCAGTGCTAGAGAATTCCAGACCCAGTACTTC
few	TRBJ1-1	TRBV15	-	CATSIISGDLNTEAFF	TGTGCCACCAGCATTATCTCAGGCGACTTGAACACTGAAGCTTTCTTT
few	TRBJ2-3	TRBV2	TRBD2	CASTGLAGVVDTQYF	TGTGCCAGCACGGGACTAGCGGGAGTGGTAGATACGCAGTATTTT
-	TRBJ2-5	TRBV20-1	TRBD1	CSARTGGETQYF	TGCAGTGCCCGGACAGGGGGAGAGACCCAGTACTTC
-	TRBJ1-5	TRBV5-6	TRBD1	CASSFHRAGGMQPQHF	TGTGCCAGCAGCTTTCACCGGGCAGGGGGCATGCAGCCCCAGCATTTT
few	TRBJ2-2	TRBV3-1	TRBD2	CASSPTGAAGGPRTGELFF	TGTGCCAGCAGCCCCACAGGGGCCGCGGGAGGGCCGCGCACCGGGGAGCTGTTTTTT
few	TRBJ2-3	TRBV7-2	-	CASSRAHNTDTQYF	TGTGCCAGCAGTAGGGCTCACAACACAGATACGCAGTATTTT
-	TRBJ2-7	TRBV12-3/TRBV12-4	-	CASSRQGGLYEQYF	TGTGCCAGCAGCCGTCAGGGGGGCCTCTACGAGCAGTACTTC
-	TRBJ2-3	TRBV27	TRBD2	CASSPRTSRDTQYF	TGTGCCAGCAGTCCCAGGACTAGCCGGGATACGCAGTATTTT
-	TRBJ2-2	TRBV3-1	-	CASSQAPGELFF	TGTGCCAGCAGCCAAGCGCCCGGGGAGCTGTTTTTT